This TCR beta chain came from a study of control samples from healthy donors and cancer patients (TCRdb year 2020). As for this clone: Its antigen specificity is not known. No base quality information exists; no much larger clone differs at one position.

The germline V gene provides CDR1 SGHRS and CDR2 YFSETQ. The CDR3 measures 15 amino acids from cysteine to phenylalanine. Only the CDR3 portion is preserved as DNA: 45 bases, with reading frame beginning at the first base. Relative to germline, V is missing 0 bases and J is missing 5 bases, with 5 bases of the junction outside any gene match. Libraries were constructed by the immunoSEQ multiplex PCR assay. As stored in TCRdb, this immuneACCESS dataset retains in-frame rearrangements with V and J assigned. A fraction of the clones does not appear; measured against another copy, unresolved V genes explain less than half of the discrepancy, and the remainder lacks a known reason. Counted in this sample were about 140,000 clones; 90% to 95% of them appeared once. The leading ten clones occupy around 13% of the sample.

This sequence originates from a man between 35 and 55 years old in good health. Sequencing input: blood. The chain couples TRBV5-1 to TRBJ2-7; TRBD2 fits 10 bases in the junction. CDR3 sequence: CASSLVASGRNEQYF. The nucleotide sequence is given as TGCGCCAGCAGCTTGGTGGCTAGCGGGAGAAACGAGCAGTACTTC.